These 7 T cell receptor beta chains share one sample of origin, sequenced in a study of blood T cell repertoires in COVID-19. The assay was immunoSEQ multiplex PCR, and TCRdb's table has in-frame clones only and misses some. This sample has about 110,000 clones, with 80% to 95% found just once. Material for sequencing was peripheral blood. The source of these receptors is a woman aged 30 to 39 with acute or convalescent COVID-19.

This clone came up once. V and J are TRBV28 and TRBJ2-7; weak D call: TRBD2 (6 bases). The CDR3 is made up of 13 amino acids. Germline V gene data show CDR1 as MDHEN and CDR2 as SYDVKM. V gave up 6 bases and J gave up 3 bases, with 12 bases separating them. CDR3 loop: CASRGRISYEQYF. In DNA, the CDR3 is TGTGCCAGCAGGGGGAGGATTAGCTACGAGCAGTACTTC.

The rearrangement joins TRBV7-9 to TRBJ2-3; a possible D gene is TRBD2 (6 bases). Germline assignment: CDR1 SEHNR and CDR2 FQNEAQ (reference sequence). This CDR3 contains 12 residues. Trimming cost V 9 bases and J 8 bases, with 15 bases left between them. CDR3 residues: CASSDRRGTQYF. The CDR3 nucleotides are TGTGCCAGTTCGGACCGGCGGGGTACGCAGTATTTT. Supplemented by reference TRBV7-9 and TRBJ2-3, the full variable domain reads DTGVSQNPRHKITKRGQNVTFRCDPISEHNRLYWYRQTLGQGPEFLTYFQNEAQLEKSRLLSDRFSAERPKGSFSTLEIQRTEQGDSAMYLCASSDRRGTQYFGPGTRLTVL.

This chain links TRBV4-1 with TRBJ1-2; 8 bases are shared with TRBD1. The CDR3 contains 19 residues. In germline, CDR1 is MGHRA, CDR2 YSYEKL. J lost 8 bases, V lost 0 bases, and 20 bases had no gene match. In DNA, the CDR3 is TGCGCCAGCAGCCAAGAGGGTCTATGGGAGGCAGGGGGCGTCGGGGGCTACACCTTC. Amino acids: CASSQEGLWEAGGVGGYTF.

The CDR3 here is CAWSGRGLPTEAFF. The CDR3 DNA reads as TGTGCCTGGAGTGGGAGGGGGCTCCCCACTGAAGCTTTCTTT. V is TRBV30 and J is TRBJ1-1; 7 bases are a match to TRBD1. Germline-derived CDR1 and CDR2 are GTSNPN and SVGIG (reference sequence). With V trimmed by 1 base and J by 4 bases, 6 bases remained unmatched. The CDR3 spans 14 residues.

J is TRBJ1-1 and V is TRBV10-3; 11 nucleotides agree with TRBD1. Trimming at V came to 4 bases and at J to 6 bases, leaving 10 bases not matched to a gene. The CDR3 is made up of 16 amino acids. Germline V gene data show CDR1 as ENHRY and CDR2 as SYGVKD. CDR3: CAISVSGQGGGAEAFF. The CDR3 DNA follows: TGTGCCATCAGTGTATCGGGACAGGGGGGAGGCGCTGAAGCTTTCTTT.

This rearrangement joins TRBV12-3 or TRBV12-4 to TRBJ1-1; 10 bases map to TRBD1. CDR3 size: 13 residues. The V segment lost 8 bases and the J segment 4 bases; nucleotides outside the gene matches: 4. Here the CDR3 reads CASRQGAGTEAFF. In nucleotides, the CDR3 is TGTGCCAGCCGACAGGGGGCAGGCACTGAAGCTTTCTTT.

The CDR3 sequence is CASSTTGADYNEQFF. The DNA of the CDR3 is TGTGCCAGCAGCACAACAGGGGCGGACTACAATGAGCAGTTCTTC. V and J are TRBV7-3 and TRBJ2-1; 7 nucleotides match TRBD1. V dropped 5 bases and J dropped 3; count of bases not matched to a gene: 7. CDR3 length: 15 residues. Germline CDR1 reads SGHTA; CDR2 reads FQGTGA.